The present TCR beta chain was sequenced within a study of blood T cell repertoires in COVID-19. Method: immunoSEQ multiplex PCR; TCRdb's copy keeps in-frame clones and lacks some. The table has about 34,000 clones, more than 90% seen once; the top ten hold around 5.4%. The CDR3 is made up of 17 amino acids. Germline CDR1 and CDR2: KGHSH and LQKENI. Trimming at V came to 2 bases and at J to 4 bases, leaving 10 bases not matched to a gene. Sequencing used peripheral blood. This chain uses TRBV18 with TRBJ1-4, with 7 bases fitting TRBD1. The source of this sequence is a woman older than 75 with acute or convalescent COVID-19. The CDR3 coding sequence is TGTGCCAGCTCACCAGTCCCCCAGGGGGGTTTTAATGAAAAACTGTTTTTT. Protein sequence: CASSPVPQGGFNEKLFF.